These 30 T cell receptor beta chains share one sample of origin, sequenced in a study of OX40 agonist ivuxolimab in advanced cancers. The repertoire was sequenced with immunoSEQ multiplex PCR; TCRdb's copy has only in-frame clones and lacks some. The repertoire holds 87,000 or so clones, around 82% seen once, with about 3.8% in the top ten. The input for sequencing was CD4+ or CD8+ T cells sorted from blood, taken in a trial of the OX40 agonist ivuxolimab. The source of these receptors is an adult with an advanced solid tumor such as melanoma, head and neck, liver or kidney cancer.

CDR3 residues: CASSQKGPYSGTYSYEQYF. CDR3 DNA sequence: TGTGCCAGCAGCCAGAAAGGGCCATATAGCGGGACGTACTCCTACGAGCAGTACTTC. The V gene is TRBV14, the J gene TRBJ2-7; 8 bases agree with TRBD2. The V and J ends lost 3 bases and 0 bases, in that order; junction bases with no gene match: 16. CDR1 is SGHDN and CDR2 is FVKESK in the germline V gene. The CDR3 is made up of 19 amino acids.

The chain recombines TRBV27 with TRBJ1-5; TRBD1 matches 9 bases. The CDR3 is made up of 19 amino acids. With V trimmed by 1 base and J by 0 bases, 10 bases remained unmatched. Germline V gene sequence: CDR1 MNHEY, CDR2 SMNVEV (reference sequence). This chain's CDR3 is CASSLYPPGQGNSNQPQHF. The CDR3 DNA is TGTGCCAGCAGTTTATACCCCCCGGGACAGGGAAATAGCAATCAGCCCCAGCATTTT.

The chain uses TRBV5-1 and TRBJ1-4; TRBD1 aligns across 8 bases. Germline V gene sequence: CDR1 SGHRS, CDR2 YFSETQ. The CDR3 has 17 amino acids. J lost 10 bases, V lost 3 bases, and 17 bases had no gene match. CDR3 loop: CASSWGDRNNVPRKLFF. CDR3 nucleotide sequence: TGCGCCAGCAGCTGGGGGGACAGGAACAACGTACCAAGAAAACTGTTTTTT.

This clone was found a few times. The rearrangement links TRBV19 to TRBJ1-2; 7 bases map to TRBD1. The germline V gene encodes CDR1 LNHDA and CDR2 SQIVND (reference sequence). The CDR3 runs 16 residues. The ends lost 10 bases at V and 6 bases at J; junction bases unmatched: 20. CDR3 DNA: TGTGCCACCCATTCGGGACAGAGTCTTCCATCGGATGGCTACACCTTC. Protein: CATHSGQSLPSDGYTF.

The CDR3 coding sequence is TGTGCCAGCAGCTTAAACGCCGAAGAGACCCAGTACTTC. Translated: CASSLNAEETQYF. This chain joins TRBV7-9 and TRBJ2-5; D not certain. Germline CDR1 SEHNR, CDR2 FQNEAQ (reference sequence). This CDR3 has 13 amino acids. Between the trimmed V and J ends, which lost 2 bases and 3 bases, there was a span of 7 bases.

J is TRBJ2-4 and V is TRBV5-3; the match to TRBD2 covers 7 bases. TRBV5-3 is marked as an open reading frame, function uncertain. J gave up 14 bases and V 3 bases, and 11 bases lay outside the gene matches. The CDR3 is 13 residues long. CDR3 amino acids: CARSCSCGSKEYF. CDR3 nucleotide sequence: TGTGCCAGAAGCTGTTCTTGCGGGAGTAAGGAGTACTTC.

This clone showed up just a few times. The limits of the CDR3 on the DNA are not certain, so only TCRdb's listed CDR3 is given. The chain couples TRBV21-1 to TRBJ1-5. TRBV21-1 is listed as a pseudogene. The CDR3 is made up of 16 amino acids, end residues included. CDR3 in amino acids: CASSLEVGVGNQPQHF.

This clone was recorded only once. The rearrangement joins TRBV2 to TRBJ1-2, with 7 bases identical to TRBD1. CDR1 SNHLY and CDR2 FYNNEI come from the germline V gene. This CDR3 has 14 residues. V shed 5 bases, J shed 4 bases, and the junction held 7 bases outside the gene matches. The CDR3 sequence is CASSKNRGRYGYTF. CDR3 nucleotide sequence: TGTGCCAGCAGTAAAAACAGGGGTCGCTATGGCTACACCTTC.

This clone was recorded a few times. The rearrangement uses TRBV19 and TRBJ1-5, with unresolved D. The CDR3 is 14 amino acids. Trimming removed 0 bases at V and 7 bases at J, with 10 bases between. Germline loops: CDR1 LNHDA, CDR2 SQIVND (reference sequence). The CDR3, as DNA: TGTGCCAGTAGTATAGATAATTTGGCGCAGCCCCAGCATTTT. Protein: CASSIDNLAQPQHF.

The genes are TRBV5-6 and TRBJ1-4; D perhaps matches TRBD1 (6 bases). CDR1 and CDR2 from the germline V gene are SGHDT and YYEEEE. The CDR3 consists of 14 residues. V lost 5 bases to trimming and J lost 7 bases, with 15 bases between them. The CDR3 DNA sequence: TGTGCCAGCAGGAGGCAGGGGAAAGGTGAAAAACTGTTTTTT. Translated, it gives CASRRQGKGEKLFF.

The CDR3 DNA reads TGTGCCAGCAGCGACCGATACCGAAGGGGACTAGCGGGGTACAATGAGCAGTTCTTC. Translation gives CASSDRYRRGLAGYNEQFF. The V and J genes are TRBV27 and TRBJ2-1; 13 nucleotides line up with TRBD2. V shed 6 bases and J 4 bases; nucleotides not matched to a gene: 15. The CDR3 totals 19 residues. From germline, CDR1 is MNHEY and CDR2 SMNVEV (reference sequence).

V gene TRBV27 combines with J gene TRBJ1-2; D is perhaps TRBD1 (6 bases). Germline-derived CDR1 and CDR2 are MNHEY and SMNVEV (reference sequence). V shed 5 bases and J shed 1 base, with 14 bases lying between them. The CDR3 covers 15 residues. In DNA form, the CDR3 reads TGTGCCAGCAGTGGCTCAGGGGAGGTTAACTATGGCTACACCTTC. It encodes CASSGSGEVNYGYTF.

This chain joins TRBV10-2 and TRBJ1-5; possible D gene TRBD1, 5 bases. This CDR3 comprises 14 residues. Germline CDR1 is WSHSY and CDR2 is SAAADI. V was trimmed by 3 bases and J by 9 bases, leaving 15 bases between them. CDR3 sequence: CASSDGGIRLPQHF. The CDR3 region has the DNA TGCGCCAGCAGTGATGGGGGGATCCGCCTGCCCCAGCATTTT.

The chain recombines TRBV10-2 with TRBJ2-3; 8 bases are shared with TRBD1. The trim removed 4 bases at V and 0 bases at J, leaving 15 bases unmatched. The CDR3 contains 19 residues. Germline CDR1 WSHSY, CDR2 SAAADI. For the CDR3, the DNA is TGCGCCAGCAGTGCTAAGTGGGGGCAGGGGGCCTCTAGCACAGATACGCAGTATTTT. Translating gives CASSAKWGQGASSTDTQYF.

This chain connects TRBV6-1 to TRBJ2-1; D might be TRBD2 (5 bases). V lost 4 bases and J 10 bases, leaving 17 bases between the germline ends. The CDR3 sequence is 14 residues long. CDR1 MNHNS and CDR2 SASEGT come from the germline V gene. CDR3 sequence (DNA): TGTGCCAGCAGTGTAGGCCCCGGAGGAATAGAGCAGTTCTTC. Translating it yields CASSVGPGGIEQFF.

This chain uses TRBV11-2 with TRBJ1-1; 7 bases line up with TRBD1. Germline CDR1 and CDR2: SGHAT and FQNNGV. CDR3 length: 16 amino acids. J lost 6 bases, V lost 4 bases, and 14 bases had no gene match. The CDR3 DNA reads TGTGCCAGCAGCTCTACAGGGGCTCCAAATCGGGCTGAAGCTTTCTTT. This codes for CASSSTGAPNRAEAFF.

This chain uses TRBV19 with TRBJ2-1, with D unclear. The germline gives CDR1 LNHDA, CDR2 SQIVND (reference sequence). The CDR3 covers 13 residues. V was shortened by 3 bases and J by 3 bases, with 6 bases between the two germline ends. In DNA form, the CDR3 reads TGTGCCAGTAGTATCGTCAACTACAATGAGCAGTTCTTC. It specifies CASSIVNYNEQFF.

The chain has TRBV10-3 and TRBJ2-7; 10 nucleotides match TRBD1. Germline assignment: CDR1 ENHRY and CDR2 SYGVKD. The CDR3 consists of 14 residues. J was trimmed by 3 bases and V by 11 bases; bases with no gene match: 10. CDR3 in DNA: TGTGCCGCCGCGACAGGGGGCGATTTCTACGAGCAGTACTTC. It codes for CAAATGGDFYEQYF.

This chain links TRBV30 with TRBJ2-5; 9 bases are a match to TRBD2. The germline gives CDR1 GTSNPN, CDR2 SVGIG (reference sequence). This CDR3 has 13 amino acids. Losses at the gene ends were 5 bases for V and 3 bases for J; bases not matched to a gene: 4. The CDR3 DNA reads TGTGCCTGGTTGGGCGGGGGGGAAGAGACCCAGTACTTC. Translating it yields CAWLGGGEETQYF.

The CDR3 loop is CASSLGFGHRYEQYF. The CDR3 nucleotides are TGTGCCAGCAGCTTGGGATTTGGACACAGATACGAGCAGTACTTC. This chain links TRBV5-6 with TRBJ2-5, with D perhaps matching TRBD1 (5 bases). The J call could be wrong; TRBJ2-7 is a better fit for the DNA end. Germline CDR1 reads SGHDT; CDR2 reads YYEEEE. The CDR3 is made up of 15 amino acids.

The V call is TRBV15, the J call TRBJ1-4, with D uncertain. The germline V and J ends were trimmed by 5 bases and 8 bases, with 15 bases remaining between them. There are 14 residues in the CDR3. Per the germline V gene, CDR1 is LNHNV and CDR2 is YYDKDF (reference sequence). CDR3: CATSAVTREEKLFF. In nucleotides, the CDR3 is TGTGCCACCAGCGCTGTTACTAGGGAGGAAAAACTGTTTTTT.

The genes are TRBV7-3 and TRBJ2-5; 9 nucleotides line up with TRBD1. V lost 0 bases to trimming and J lost 7 bases; unmatched junction nucleotides: 0. The CDR3 length is 13 residues. CDR1 SGHTA and CDR2 FQGTGA come from the germline V gene. In DNA, the CDR3 is TGTGCCAGCAGCTTAACGGGACAGGGGACCCAGTACTTC. Amino acids: CASSLTGQGTQYF.

J is TRBJ1-1 and V is TRBV7-9; possible D gene TRBD1, 6 bases. Trimming left V 4 bases short and J 7 bases short, with 10 bases between. Germline CDR1 is SEHNR and CDR2 is FQNEAQ (reference sequence). The CDR3 loop spans 12 amino acids. CDR3 coding DNA: TGTGCCAGCAGCTCGGACAGAGTTGAAGCTTTCTTT. It translates to CASSSDRVEAFF.

This clone was counted once. CDR3 residues: CASSLGGSLNEQFF. The CDR3 nucleotides are TGTGCCAGCAGCTTAGGGGGTAGCCTCAATGAGCAGTTCTTC. The rearrangement uses TRBV7-2 and TRBJ2-1, with D uncertain. Germline CDR1 and CDR2: SGHTA and FQGNSA. V was clipped by 1 base and J by 6 bases, with 10 bases between them. This CDR3 contains 14 residues.

V gene TRBV16 combines with J gene TRBJ1-4; a possible D gene is TRBD1 (5 bases). CDR1 and CDR2 (germline): KGHSY, FQNENV. The CDR3 has 17 residues. The V gene lost 4 bases and the J gene lost 4 bases, with 19 bases spanning the gap. CDR3 residues: CASSPRGGDFGNEKLFF. The CDR3 DNA is TGTGCCAGCAGCCCGCGAGGTGGGGACTTTGGTAATGAAAAACTGTTTTTT.

This chain connects TRBV15 to TRBJ2-1; TRBD2 agrees at 12 bases. CDR3 size: 15 residues. J gave up 8 bases and V 5 bases, and 7 bases lay outside the gene matches. CDR1 is LNHNV, CDR2 YYDKDF, per germline (reference sequence). Written as DNA, the CDR3 is TGTGCCACCAGCGAACCAGGACTAGCGGGACATGAGCAGTTCTTC. Its protein is CATSEPGLAGHEQFF.

This clone was recorded only once. The chain links TRBV30 to TRBJ1-2; D gene ambiguous. Trimming pared 4 bases from V and 8 bases from J, leaving 20 bases between. Germline V gene lookup returns CDR1 GTSNPN and CDR2 SVGIG (reference sequence). This CDR3 contains 14 residues. The CDR3 is CAWTLGTATEGYTF. The CDR3 DNA follows: TGTGCCTGGACCCTTGGAACAGCCACGGAAGGCTACACCTTC.

This chain uses TRBV5-1 with TRBJ2-1, with 7 bases that match TRBD1. The V segment lost 4 bases and the J segment 6 bases; nucleotides outside the gene matches: 7. Germline CDR1 SGHRS, CDR2 YFSETQ. The CDR3 loop spans 14 amino acids. The CDR3 loop is CASSTRTGGNEQFF. For the CDR3, the DNA is TGCGCCAGCAGCACTCGGACAGGCGGCAATGAGCAGTTCTTC.

The chain employs TRBV5-6 and TRBJ2-3, with unresolved D. The CDR3 spans 15 residues. V shed 2 bases and J shed 2 bases, with 12 bases lying between them. Per germline, CDR1 SGHDT and CDR2 YYEEEE. CDR3 protein: CASSFFQLFTDTQYF. Here the CDR3 DNA reads TGTGCCAGCAGCTTTTTTCAACTATTCACAGATACGCAGTATTTT.

The chain couples TRBV28 to TRBJ1-4; unclear D gene. The CDR3 runs to 15 residues. Germline V gives CDR1 MDHEN, CDR2 SYDVKM. Trimming removed 5 bases at V and 7 bases at J, with 17 bases between. CDR3 coding DNA: TGTGCCAGCAGTCTAGGGCCTGAATGGGGTGAAAAACTGTTTTTT. Encoded protein: CASSLGPEWGEKLFF.